Below, 9 T cell receptor beta chains from the same sample are listed, as sequenced in a study of cytomegalovirus exposure and HLA in healthy donors (dated by TCRdb to about 2017). Receptor libraries were prepared by the immunoSEQ multiplex PCR assay. The multiplex PCR relied on a mix of 60 forward primers for TCR Vbeta segments and 13 reverse primers for TCR Jbeta segments. TCRdb carries this immuneACCESS record with in-frame sequences only. Its versions omit some clonotypes, under half of them owing to an unresolved V gene in the studies checked, with the rest unexplained. The sample table contains just under 95,000 clones; only one count was recorded for 84% of them. The ten largest clones represent around 6% of the sample. Sequenced: PBMCs. These TCRs come from a woman aged 18-29 years in good health and CMV-seropositive.

The rearrangement uses TRBV28 and TRBJ2-5, with 8 bases fitting TRBD2. The CDR3 has 16 amino acids. V shed 5 bases, J shed 5 bases, and the junction held 13 bases outside the gene matches. The germline V gene has CDR1 MDHEN and CDR2 SYDVKM. The CDR3 reads CASSISGMVQGETQYF. The CDR3 region has the DNA TGTGCCAGCAGTATTAGCGGGATGGTGCAGGGGGAGACCCAGTACTTC.

CDR3 in amino acids: CAWIPSGKATRSEQFF. The DNA of the CDR3 is TGTGCCTGGATTCCCAGCGGGAAGGCCACTCGGAGTGAGCAGTTCTTC. The chain uses TRBV30 and TRBJ2-1; 7 bases are shared with TRBD2. Trimming at V came to 4 bases and at J to 9 bases, leaving 18 bases not matched to a gene. The germline gives CDR1 GTSNPN, CDR2 SVGIG (reference sequence). CDR3 size: 16 residues.

V is TRBV18 and J is TRBJ1-5; tentatively, D is TRBD1 (5 bases). The V gene lost 6 bases and the J gene lost 6 bases, with 21 bases spanning the gap. Germline V lookup: CDR1 KGHSH, CDR2 LQKENI. The CDR3 loop spans 16 amino acids. The CDR3 nucleotides read TGTGCCAGCTCCGATCGAAGGGTGCAGGGTGCTCAGCCCCAGCATTTT. It translates to CASSDRRVQGAQPQHF.

The rearrangement links TRBV19 to TRBJ1-1; 10 bases line up with TRBD1. With 7 bases clipped from V and 0 bases from J, the junction kept 11 bases outside the gene matches. The CDR3 runs to 17 residues. The germline V gene encodes CDR1 LNHDA and CDR2 SQIVND (reference sequence). The CDR3 DNA sequence: TGTGCCAGTAACGCATTGGACAGGGGGTTCATGAACACTGAAGCTTTCTTT. It encodes CASNALDRGFMNTEAFF.

The chain carries TRBV7-9 and TRBJ1-4, with 9 bases matching TRBD1. Per germline, CDR1 SEHNR and CDR2 FQNEAQ (reference sequence). The CDR3 runs 15 residues. V lost 1 base and J lost 6; bases outside the gene matches: 3. CDR3 sequence: CASSLDRGRDEKLFF. The CDR3 DNA sequence: TGTGCCAGCAGCTTAGACAGGGGGCGCGATGAAAAACTGTTTTTT.

This clone has a single count. This sequence joins TRBV10-2 and TRBJ2-1; 8 nucleotides match TRBD2. V was pared by 10 bases and J by 8 bases, with 13 bases of the junction left unmatched. Germline V lookup: CDR1 WSHSY, CDR2 SAAADI. The CDR3 spans 14 residues. Written as DNA, the CDR3 is TGCGCCACCTCCTACGGGCGGGAGGTCCATGAGCAGTTCTTC. Amino acids: CATSYGREVHEQFF.

This sequence joins TRBV2 and TRBJ1-2; perhaps TRBD1 as D (6 bases). V lost 2 bases and J lost 5, with 15 bases in between. The CDR3 spans 15 residues. Per germline, CDR1 SNHLY and CDR2 FYNNEI. The CDR3 sequence is CASSERRDTDYGYTF. The CDR3 DNA sequence: TGTGCCAGCAGTGAACGCCGGGACACGGATTATGGCTACACCTTC.

V gene TRBV5-1 combines with J gene TRBJ2-2; no definite D call. With 3 bases removed from V and 4 bases from J, the gap between germline ends came to 16 bases. Germline V CDR1 and CDR2: SGHRS, YFSETQ. This CDR3 has 16 amino acids. CDR3 sequence: CASSYTALASTGELFF. DNA for the CDR3: TGCGCCAGCAGCTACACCGCTTTAGCCAGCACCGGGGAGCTGTTTTTT.

This clone was counted between two and nine times. The rearrangement links TRBV28 to TRBJ1-1, with D perhaps TRBD1 (6 bases). CDR1 is MDHEN and CDR2 is SYDVKM in the germline V gene. The CDR3 consists of 15 residues. V was trimmed by 4 bases and J by 1 base, leaving 13 bases between them. The CDR3 loop is CASSSALTGNTEAFF. In DNA, the CDR3 is TGTGCCAGCAGTTCGGCTCTGACAGGGAACACTGAAGCTTTCTTT.